The TCR beta chain described here comes from a study of T cells in Graves' hyperthyroidism and ophthalmopathy. Study in general: Upon initial diagnosis and before any treatment, peripheral blood was collected. Regarding the study as a whole: In validation, the model predicted ophthalmopathy. These predictions came a median roughly 6 months before onset.

This CDR3 is 16 amino acids long. Germline CDR1 reads KGHSH; CDR2 reads LQKENI. Deletions cut 3 bases from V and 6 bases from J, with 20 bases between. Regions amplified from RNA transcripts were the TCR beta CDR3 regions. The primer set for the first-round RT-PCR of the TCR CDR3 was HTBI. TCRdb reprocessed the multiplex PCR reads with MiXCR, giving one entry per CDR3 protein. The table lists almost 350,000 distinct CDR3 sequences, around a sixth of them singletons, with roughly a sixth in the top ten. This clonotype was found a few times. Its antigen remains unknown. Patients were excluded for uncontrolled infection, other autoimmune disease, pregnancy or lactation. PBMCs were sourced from approximately 9 ml fresh peripheral blood.

The origin of this receptor is a woman aged 35 to 49 with Graves' ophthalmopathy. Sequences were obtained from blood. This chain joins TRBV18 and TRBJ1-1; D is possibly TRBD1 (5 bases). The CDR3 loop is CASSPLLNGVGAEAFF. The CDR3 nucleotides read TGTGCCAGCTCACCTCTACTTAACGGGGTAGGGGCTGAAGCTTTCTTT.